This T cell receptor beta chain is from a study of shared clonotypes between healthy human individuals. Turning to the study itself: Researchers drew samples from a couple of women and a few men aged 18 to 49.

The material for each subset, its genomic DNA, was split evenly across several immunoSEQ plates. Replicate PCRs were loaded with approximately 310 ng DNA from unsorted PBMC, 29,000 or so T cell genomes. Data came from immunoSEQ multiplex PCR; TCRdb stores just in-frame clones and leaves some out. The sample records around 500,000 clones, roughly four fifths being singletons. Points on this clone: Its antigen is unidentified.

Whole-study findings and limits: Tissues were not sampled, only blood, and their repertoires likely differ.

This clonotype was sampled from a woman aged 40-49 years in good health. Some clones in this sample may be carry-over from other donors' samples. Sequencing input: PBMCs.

CDR3: CASSALLNTEAFF. Here the CDR3 DNA reads TGTGCCAGCAGCGCTTTGCTGAACACTGAAGCTTTCTTT. The V gene is TRBV9, the J gene TRBJ1-1, with D unresolved. Trimming pared 3 bases from V and 0 bases from J, leaving 6 bases between. This CDR3 has 13 residues. Germline V CDR1 and CDR2: SGDLS, YYNGEE.